This T cell receptor beta chain was found in a study of T cell responses to AZD1222 COVID-19 vaccine. In regard to this clone: The antigen is unknown.

Produced via immunoSEQ multiplex PCR; TCRdb's table is partial and in-frame only. The table lists more than 120,000 clones, more than 85% of them singletons. Study-wide results and limits: There were mostly white British donors and more females than males, and clonal diversity was possibly underestimated.

The CDR3 length is 15 residues. Deletions cut 0 bases from V and 4 bases from J, with 13 bases between. CDR1 is SGHRS, CDR2 YFSETQ, per germline. V is TRBV5-1 and J is TRBJ1-1; D is undetermined. The TCR originated in an adult in good health. The source was peripheral blood, collected on day 0 of AZD1222 vaccination. CDR3 sequence reads: CASSLVAAYGTEAFF. The CDR3 DNA reads TGCGCCAGCAGCTTGGTGGCAGCCTATGGCACTGAAGCTTTCTTT. The variable domain in full, with the rest retrieved from reference TRBV5-1 and TRBJ1-1, is KAGVTQTPRYLIKTRGQQVTLSCSPISGHRSVSWYQQTPGQGLQFLFEYFSETQRNKGNFPGRFSGRQFSNSRSEMNVSTLELGDSALYLCASSLVAAYGTEAFFGQGTRLTVV.